This T cell receptor (beta chain) was recorded in a study of PD-1 blockade in classical Hodgkin lymphoma. Trimming cost V 5 bases and J 1 base; bases outside gene matches: 8. The CDR3 loop spans 17 amino acids. Germline V lookup: CDR1 SEHNR, CDR2 FQNEAQ (reference sequence). Relapses following autologous stem cell transplantation were seen in all patients, with brentuximab vedotin exposure varying. The method was immunoSEQ multiplex PCR; TCRdb's version includes in-frame clones alone and lacks a portion of them. The top ten clones hold about 26% of a sample with under 15,000 clones, 65% to 85% of them seen once.

Sequenced here: peripheral blood mononuclear cells (PBMCs), sampled at baseline. The source of this sequence is a human donor with classical Hodgkin lymphoma. The rearrangement joins TRBV7-9 to TRBJ1-5; TRBD1 aligns across 10 bases. This chain's CDR3 is CASSAPPGQGSNQPQHF. CDR3 DNA: TGTGCCAGCAGCGCTCCCCCGGGACAGGGGAGCAATCAGCCCCAGCATTTT.